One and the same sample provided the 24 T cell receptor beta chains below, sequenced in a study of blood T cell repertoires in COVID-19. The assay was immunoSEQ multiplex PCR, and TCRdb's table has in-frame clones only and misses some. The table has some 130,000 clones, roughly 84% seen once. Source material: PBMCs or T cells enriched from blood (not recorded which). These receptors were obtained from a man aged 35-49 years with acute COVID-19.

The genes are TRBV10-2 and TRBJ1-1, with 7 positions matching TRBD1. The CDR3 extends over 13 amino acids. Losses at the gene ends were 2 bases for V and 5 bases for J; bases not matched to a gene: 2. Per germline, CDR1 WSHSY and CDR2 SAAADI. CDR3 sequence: CASSEPTGTEAFF. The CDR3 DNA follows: TGCGCCAGCAGTGAGCCGACAGGGACTGAAGCTTTCTTT.

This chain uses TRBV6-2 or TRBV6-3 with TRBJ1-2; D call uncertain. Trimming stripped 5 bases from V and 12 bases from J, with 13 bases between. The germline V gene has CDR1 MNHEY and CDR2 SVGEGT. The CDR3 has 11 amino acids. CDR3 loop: CASSPDNRHTF. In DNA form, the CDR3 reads TGTGCCAGCAGTCCAGACAACCGCCACACCTTC.

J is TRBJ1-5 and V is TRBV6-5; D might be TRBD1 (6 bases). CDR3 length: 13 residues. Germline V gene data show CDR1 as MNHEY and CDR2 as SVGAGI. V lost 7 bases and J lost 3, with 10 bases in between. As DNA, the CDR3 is TGTGCCAGCAAAAGGGGACACAATCAGCCCCAGCATTTT. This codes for CASKRGHNQPQHF.

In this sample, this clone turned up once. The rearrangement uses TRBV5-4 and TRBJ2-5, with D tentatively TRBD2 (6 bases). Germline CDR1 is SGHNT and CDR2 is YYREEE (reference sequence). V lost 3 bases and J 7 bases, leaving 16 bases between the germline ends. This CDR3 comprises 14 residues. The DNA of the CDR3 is TGTGCCAGCAGCTCCTCTAGCGACTCGGGGACCCAGTACTTC. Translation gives CASSSSSDSGTQYF.

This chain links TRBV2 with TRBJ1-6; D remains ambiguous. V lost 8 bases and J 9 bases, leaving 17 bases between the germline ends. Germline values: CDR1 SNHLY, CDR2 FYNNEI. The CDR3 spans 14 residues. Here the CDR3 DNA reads TGTGCCAGCGGTGCGGGTTTTCAAAGTTCACCCCTCCACTTT. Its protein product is CASGAGFQSSPLHF.

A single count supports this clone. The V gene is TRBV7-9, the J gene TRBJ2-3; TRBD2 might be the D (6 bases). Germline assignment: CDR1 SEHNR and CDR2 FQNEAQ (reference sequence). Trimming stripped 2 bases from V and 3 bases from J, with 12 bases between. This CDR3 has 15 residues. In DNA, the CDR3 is TGTGCCAGCAGCTTAATGGGCGGGGAGACAGATACGCAGTATTTT. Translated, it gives CASSLMGGETDTQYF.

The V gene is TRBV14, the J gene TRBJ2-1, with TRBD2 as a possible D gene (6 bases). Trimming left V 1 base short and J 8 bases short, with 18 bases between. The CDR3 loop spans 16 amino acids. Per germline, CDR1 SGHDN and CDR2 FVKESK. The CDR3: CASSQGRVLNGDEQFF. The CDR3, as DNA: TGTGCCAGCAGCCAAGGGAGGGTCTTGAACGGGGATGAGCAGTTCTTC.

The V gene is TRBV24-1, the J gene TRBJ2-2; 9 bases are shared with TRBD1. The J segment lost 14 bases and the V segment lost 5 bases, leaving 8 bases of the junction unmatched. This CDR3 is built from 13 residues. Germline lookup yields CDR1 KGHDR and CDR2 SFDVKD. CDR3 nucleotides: TGTGCCACCAGTGTATCGGGACAGGGTATCCTGTTTTTT. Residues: CATSVSGQGILFF.

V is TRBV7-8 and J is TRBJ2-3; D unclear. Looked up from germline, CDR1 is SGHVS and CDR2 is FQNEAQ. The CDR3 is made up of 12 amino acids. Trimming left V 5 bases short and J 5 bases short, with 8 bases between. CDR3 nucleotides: TGTGCCAGCAGCCGACCTAGAGATACGCAGTATTTT. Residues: CASSRPRDTQYF.

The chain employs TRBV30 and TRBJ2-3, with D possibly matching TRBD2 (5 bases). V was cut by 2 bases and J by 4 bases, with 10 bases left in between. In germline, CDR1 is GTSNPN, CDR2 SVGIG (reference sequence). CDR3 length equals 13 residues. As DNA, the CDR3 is TGTGCCTGGAGTAGGAGGTCCGCAGATACGCAGTATTTT. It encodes CAWSRRSADTQYF.

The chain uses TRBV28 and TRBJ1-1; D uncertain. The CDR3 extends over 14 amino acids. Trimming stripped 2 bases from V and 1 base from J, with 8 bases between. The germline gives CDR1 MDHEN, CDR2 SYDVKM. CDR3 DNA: TGTGCCAGCAGTTTAGGAGAAGCGAACACTGAAGCTTTCTTT. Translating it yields CASSLGEANTEAFF.

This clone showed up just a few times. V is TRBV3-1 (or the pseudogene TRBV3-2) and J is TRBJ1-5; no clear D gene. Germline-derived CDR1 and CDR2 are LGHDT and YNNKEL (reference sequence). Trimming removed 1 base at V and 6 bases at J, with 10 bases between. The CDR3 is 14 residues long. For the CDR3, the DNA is TGTGCCAGCAGCCAAGTGGAGGGAGGTCAGCCCCAGCATTTT. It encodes CASSQVEGGQPQHF.

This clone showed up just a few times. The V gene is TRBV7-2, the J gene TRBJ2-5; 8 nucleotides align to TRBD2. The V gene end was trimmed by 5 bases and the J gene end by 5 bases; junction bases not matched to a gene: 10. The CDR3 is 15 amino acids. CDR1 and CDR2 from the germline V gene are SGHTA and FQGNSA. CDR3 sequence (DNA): TGTGCCAGCAGCGCCTACAGCGGGGGAGGGGAGACCCAGTACTTC. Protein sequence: CASSAYSGGGETQYF. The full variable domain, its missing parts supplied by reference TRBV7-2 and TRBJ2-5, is GAGVSQSPSNKVTEKGKDVELRCDPISGHTALYWYRQSLGQGLEFLIYFQGNSAPDKSGLPSDRFSAERTGGSVSTLTIQRTQQEDSAVYLCASSAYSGGGETQYFGPGTRLLVL.

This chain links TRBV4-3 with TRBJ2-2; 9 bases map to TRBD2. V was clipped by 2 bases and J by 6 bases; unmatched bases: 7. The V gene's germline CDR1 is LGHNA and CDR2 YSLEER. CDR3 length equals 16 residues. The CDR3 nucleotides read TGCGCCAGCAGCCAACTTAGCGGGAGAGGATCCGGGGAGCTGTTTTTT. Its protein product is CASSQLSGRGSGELFF.

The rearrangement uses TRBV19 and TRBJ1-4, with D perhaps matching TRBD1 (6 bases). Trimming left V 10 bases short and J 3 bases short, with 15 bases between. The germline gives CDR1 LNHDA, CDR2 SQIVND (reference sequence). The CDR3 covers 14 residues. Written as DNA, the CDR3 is TGTGCCACCCTCGGGGGGCCAGCTAATGAAAAACTGTTTTTT. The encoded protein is CATLGGPANEKLFF.

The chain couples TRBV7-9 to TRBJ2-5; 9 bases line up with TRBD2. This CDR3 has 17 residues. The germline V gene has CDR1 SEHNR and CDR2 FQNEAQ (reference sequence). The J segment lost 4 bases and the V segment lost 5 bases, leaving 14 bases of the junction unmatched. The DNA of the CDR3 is TGTGCCAGCAGCAATAGCAATGGGCTAGCGGGGAGAGAGACCCAGTACTTC. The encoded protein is CASSNSNGLAGRETQYF.

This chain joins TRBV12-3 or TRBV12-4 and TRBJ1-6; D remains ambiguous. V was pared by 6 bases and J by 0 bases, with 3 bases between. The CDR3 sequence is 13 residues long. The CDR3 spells CASSNSYNSPLHF. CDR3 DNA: TGTGCCAGCAGCAACTCCTATAATTCACCCCTCCACTTT.

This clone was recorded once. DNA of the CDR3: TGTGCCAGCAGCCAATTCTATGGGGGAGGACAACCTAACTATGGCTACACCTTC. Translation gives CASSQFYGGGQPNYGYTF. The V gene is TRBV7-9, the J gene TRBJ1-2; D perhaps matches TRBD1 (5 bases). The V end lost 5 bases, the J end lost 0 bases, and 22 bases lay between the germline ends. Germline V gene sequence: CDR1 SEHNR, CDR2 FQNEAQ (reference sequence). There are 18 residues in the CDR3.

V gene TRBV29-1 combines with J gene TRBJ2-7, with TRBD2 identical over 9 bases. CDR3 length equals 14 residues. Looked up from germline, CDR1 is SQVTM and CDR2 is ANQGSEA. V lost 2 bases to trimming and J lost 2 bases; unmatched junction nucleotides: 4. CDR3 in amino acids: CSVELAGTTYEQYF. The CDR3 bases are TGCAGCGTTGAACTAGCGGGGACAACCTACGAGCAGTACTTC.

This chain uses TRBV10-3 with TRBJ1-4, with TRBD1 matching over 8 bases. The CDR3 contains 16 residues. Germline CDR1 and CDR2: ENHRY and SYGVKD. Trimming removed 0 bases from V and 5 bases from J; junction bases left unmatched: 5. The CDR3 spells CAISESGQAINEKLFF. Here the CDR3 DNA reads TGTGCCATCAGTGAGTCGGGACAGGCTATAAATGAAAAACTGTTTTTT.

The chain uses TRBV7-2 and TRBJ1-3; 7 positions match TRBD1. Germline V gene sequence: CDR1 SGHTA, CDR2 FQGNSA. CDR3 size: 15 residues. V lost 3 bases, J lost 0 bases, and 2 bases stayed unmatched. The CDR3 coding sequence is TGTGCCAGCAGCTTGGGACAGAGCTCTGGAAACACCATATATTTT. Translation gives CASSLGQSSGNTIYF.

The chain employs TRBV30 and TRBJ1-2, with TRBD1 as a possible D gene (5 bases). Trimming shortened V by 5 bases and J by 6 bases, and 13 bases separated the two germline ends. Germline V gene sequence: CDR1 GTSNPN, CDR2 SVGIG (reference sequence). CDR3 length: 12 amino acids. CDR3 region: CAWVGEGNGYTF. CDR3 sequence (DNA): TGTGCCTGGGTCGGGGAGGGGAATGGCTACACCTTC.

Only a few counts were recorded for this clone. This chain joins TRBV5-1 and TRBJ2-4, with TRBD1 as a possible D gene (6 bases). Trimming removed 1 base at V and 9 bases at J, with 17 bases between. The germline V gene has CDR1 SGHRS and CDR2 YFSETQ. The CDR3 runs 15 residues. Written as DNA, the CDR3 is TGCGCCAGCAGCTTGTCTGGGGGCGAACAGGTCATTCAGTACTTC. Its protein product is CASSLSGGEQVIQYF.

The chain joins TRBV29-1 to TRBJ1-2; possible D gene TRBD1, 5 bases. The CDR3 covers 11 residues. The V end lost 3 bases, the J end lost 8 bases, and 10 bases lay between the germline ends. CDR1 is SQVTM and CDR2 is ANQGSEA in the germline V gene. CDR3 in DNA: TGCAGCGTTGATCAGGGTTCGGGCTACACCTTC. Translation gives CSVDQGSGYTF.